Below, one T cell receptor beta chain is given with its context. Its antigen is undetermined. One end of the junction is discordant with germline, which a read error may explain. This record belongs to a study of PD-1 blockade in classical Hodgkin lymphoma. Sequenced by immunoSEQ multiplex PCR; TCRdb stores in-frame clones only, minus some. The sample includes over 75,000 clones, just over 90% of them seen just once. The germline V gene encodes CDR1 MNHNY and CDR2 SVGAGI (reference sequence). CDR3 length: 12 amino acids. As to time point: cycle 4 day 1 (C4D1), after 6 weeks of nivolumab. Patients all relapsed after autologous stem cell transplantation, and there was variation in brentuximab vedotin exposure. Reported best responses ranged across complete response, partial response or progressive disease. Regarding the study as a whole: Why repertoires differed is undefined; disease activity or prior therapy possibly contributed. Diminished baseline TCR diversity has been reported in newly diagnosed patients relative to healthy donors.

This sequence was found in a human donor with classical Hodgkin lymphoma. V is TRBV6-6 and J is TRBJ2-7, with TRBD1 identical over 9 bases. The sample was peripheral blood mononuclear cells (PBMCs), taken before the fourth cycle of nivolumab. CDR3 loop: CASSYAGTGMNF. The CDR3, as DNA: TGTGCCAGCAGTTACGCCGGGACAGGGATGAACTTC.